A single sample gave rise to the 17 T cell receptor beta chains below, sequenced in a study of monozygotic twins with inflammatory bowel disease. TCRdb processed the 5' RACE reads again and assigns one entry to each CDR3 protein, with no DNA. The sample table includes around 450,000 distinct CDR3 sequences. Sequenced material: blood. The source is a human donor with ulcerative colitis or Crohn's disease, or a healthy co-twin of an affected twin (not recorded which).

The CDR3 sequence: CASSMTGTGNGYEQYF. This chain uses TRBV5-1 with TRBJ2-7; TCRdb outputs TRBD1, but without DNA this stays unchecked. CDR1 is SGHRS, CDR2 YFSETQ, per germline. The CDR3 has 16 residues.

The chain has TRBV12-3 or TRBV12-4 and TRBJ1-2; there is no DNA to check the TCRdb D call of TRBD1. CDR3 length: 13 amino acids. CDR3 loop: CASSLPGDYGYTF.

The chain joins TRBV10-3 to TRBJ2-1; the TRBD2 assignment by TCRdb is unverifiable without DNA. Looked up from germline, CDR1 is ENHRY and CDR2 is SYGVKD. There are 16 residues in the CDR3. This CDR3 reads CAISESGTSGSLEQFF.

The chain joins TRBV7-2 to TRBJ2-1; TCRdb gives TRBD1 as the D gene, but with no DNA this cannot be confirmed. The CDR3 length is 14 residues. Germline V gene sequence: CDR1 SGHTA, CDR2 FQGNSA. The CDR3 sequence is CASSFGTGANEQFF.

The chain couples TRBV5-1 to TRBJ1-4; TCRdb calls TRBD1, which cannot be checked without DNA. The CDR3 has 13 amino acids. CDR1 is SGHRS, CDR2 YFSETQ, per germline. CDR3 sequence reads: CASRERENEKLFF.

CDR3 in amino acids: CASSRQGQNQPQHF. This chain connects TRBV6-1 to TRBJ1-5; as DNA is missing, the TRBD1 call by TCRdb cannot be tested. Germline values: CDR1 MNHNS, CDR2 SASEGT. This CDR3 is 14 amino acids long.

The J gene is TRBJ1-5, the V gene TRBV15; the TCRdb call, TRBD1, lacks DNA for checking. CDR3 length: 14 residues. Germline CDR1 reads LNHNV; CDR2 reads YYDKDF (reference sequence). Here the CDR3 reads CATSGANSNQPQHF.

This rearrangement joins TRBV20-1 to TRBJ2-1; TCRdb selects TRBD1, and the lack of DNA leaves this call unchecked. Germline V gives CDR1 DFQATT, CDR2 SNEGSKA (reference sequence). The length of the CDR3 is 15 residues. CDR3: CSASGQATPINEQFF.

This chain links TRBV5-1 with TRBJ2-7. This CDR3 contains 13 residues. Germline CDR1 is SGHRS and CDR2 is YFSETQ. CDR3 sequence reads: CASSLAQGYEQYF.

The J gene is TRBJ2-5, the V gene TRBV20-1; as DNA is missing, the TRBD1 call by TCRdb cannot be tested. The CDR3 extends over 13 amino acids. Looked up from germline, CDR1 is DFQATT and CDR2 is SNEGSKA (reference sequence). The CDR3 loop is CSARTGGKETQYF.

CDR3 loop: CASSTSITRNEQFF. The rearrangement joins TRBV19 to TRBJ2-1. This CDR3 has 14 residues. Germline lookup yields CDR1 LNHDA and CDR2 SQIVND (reference sequence).

This chain links TRBV20-1 with TRBJ2-1; checking the TCRdb D call of TRBD1 is not possible without DNA. The CDR3 sequence is 20 residues long. CDR1 and CDR2 from the germline V gene are DFQATT and SNEGSKA (reference sequence). The CDR3 loop is CSAKGRSGQGIGLSYNEQFF.

The rearrangement uses TRBV11-2 and TRBJ1-4; with no DNA, the TCRdb D assignment of TRBD1 cannot be verified. CDR1 and CDR2 (germline): SGHAT, FQNNGV. The CDR3 loop spans 14 amino acids. The CDR3 region is CASRSGATNEKLFF.

V is TRBV7-8 and J is TRBJ2-5; TCRdb reports TRBD2, a call that lacks DNA to check it against. The CDR3 covers 15 residues. The V gene's germline CDR1 is SGHVS and CDR2 FQNEAQ. CDR3: CASSHRRSGEETQYF.

V is TRBV19 and J is TRBJ1-2. The CDR3 sequence is 14 residues long. Germline V gene data show CDR1 as LNHDA and CDR2 as SQIVND (reference sequence). CDR3 sequence reads: CASSIQEGSVGYTF.

The gene calls are TRBV19 and TRBJ1-2. Germline V gives CDR1 LNHDA, CDR2 SQIVND (reference sequence). CDR3 size: 12 residues. The CDR3 spells CASSEGGNGYTF.

The V gene is TRBV5-1, the J gene TRBJ2-3; TCRdb selects TRBD2, and the lack of DNA leaves this call unchecked. The CDR3 has 16 residues. CDR1 and CDR2 (germline): SGHRS, YFSETQ. Here the CDR3 reads CASSSGLAEITDTQYF.